This TCR beta chain originates from a study of regulatory T cells in long-lasting Graves disease. Regarding the study as a whole: Favored gene segments in persistent disease were TRBV28, TRBJ1-2 and TRBJ2-5.

The time point is: persistent/refractory GD, antithyroid drugs over 5 years with positive TRAb. RNA from PBMCs was the source of the TCR library. The collection involved drawing around 10 milliliters of peripheral blood into EDTA tubes. Investigators prepared the TCR beta libraries by applying iRepertoire HTBI primers and Arm-PCR of CDR3 regions. TCRdb re-derived calls from the multiplex PCR reads in MiXCR, one entry per CDR3 protein. The sample lists roughly 470,000 distinct CDR3 sequences, about 20% occurring once. This clonotype was observed at least ten times. What it binds is not known. There are 14 residues in the CDR3. The V end lost 6 bases, the J end lost 6 bases, and 17 bases lay between the germline ends. CDR1 and CDR2 (germline): MNHEY, SMNVEV (reference sequence).

This receptor was identified in a female donor with Graves disease. The source material was peripheral blood mononuclear cells (PBMCs), sampled when the disease was refractory, from a patient treated with antithyroid drugs. The chain links TRBV27 to TRBJ1-1; D is possibly TRBD1 (6 bases). The CDR3 here is CASRKNRVTSEAFF. The CDR3 DNA reads TGTGCCAGCAGAAAAAACAGGGTCACATCTGAAGCTTTCTTT.